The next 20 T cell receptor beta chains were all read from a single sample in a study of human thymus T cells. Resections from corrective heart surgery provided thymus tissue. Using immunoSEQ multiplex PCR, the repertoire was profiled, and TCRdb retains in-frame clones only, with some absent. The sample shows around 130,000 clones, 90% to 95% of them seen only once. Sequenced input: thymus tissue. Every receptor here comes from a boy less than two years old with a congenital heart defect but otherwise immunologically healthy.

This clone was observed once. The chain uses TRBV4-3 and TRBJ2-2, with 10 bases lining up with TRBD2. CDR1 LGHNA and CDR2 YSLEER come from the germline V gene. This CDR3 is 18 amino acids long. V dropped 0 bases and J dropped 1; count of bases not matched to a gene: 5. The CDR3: CASSQEIAGGENTGELFF. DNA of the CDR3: TGCGCCAGCAGCCAAGAAATAGCGGGGGGCGAGAACACCGGGGAGCTGTTTTTT.

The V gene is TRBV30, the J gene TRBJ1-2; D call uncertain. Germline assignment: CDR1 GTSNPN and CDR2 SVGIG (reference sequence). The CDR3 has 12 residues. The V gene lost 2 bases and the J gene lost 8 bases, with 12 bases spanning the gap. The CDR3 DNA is TGTGCCTGGAGTCATCACACTTGGGGCTACACCTTC. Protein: CAWSHHTWGYTF.

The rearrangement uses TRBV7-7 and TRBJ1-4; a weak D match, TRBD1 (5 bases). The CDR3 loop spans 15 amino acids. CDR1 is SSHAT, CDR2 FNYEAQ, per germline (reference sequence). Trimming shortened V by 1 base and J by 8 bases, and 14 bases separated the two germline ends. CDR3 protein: CASSLGPRGPEKLFF. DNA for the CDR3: TGTGCCAGCAGCTTAGGTCCTAGGGGCCCCGAAAAACTGTTTTTT.

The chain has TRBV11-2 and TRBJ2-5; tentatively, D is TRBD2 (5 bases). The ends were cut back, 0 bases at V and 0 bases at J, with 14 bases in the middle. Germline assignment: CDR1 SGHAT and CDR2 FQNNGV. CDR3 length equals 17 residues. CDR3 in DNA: TGTGCCAGCAGCTTAGATCGTTGGACGGGATACCAAGAGACCCAGTACTTC. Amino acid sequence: CASSLDRWTGYQETQYF.

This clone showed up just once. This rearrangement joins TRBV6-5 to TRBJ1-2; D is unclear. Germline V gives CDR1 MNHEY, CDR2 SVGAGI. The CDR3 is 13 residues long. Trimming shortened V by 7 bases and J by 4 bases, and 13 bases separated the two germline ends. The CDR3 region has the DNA TGTGCCAGCATTGGGGAGGAGGGCTATGGCTACACCTTC. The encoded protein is CASIGEEGYGYTF.

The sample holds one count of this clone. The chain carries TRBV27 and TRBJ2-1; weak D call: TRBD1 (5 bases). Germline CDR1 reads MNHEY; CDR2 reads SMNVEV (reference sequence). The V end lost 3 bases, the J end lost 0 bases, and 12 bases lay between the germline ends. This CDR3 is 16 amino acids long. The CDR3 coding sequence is TGTGCCAGCAGTTTGACAGACCTCAGCTCCTACAATGAGCAGTTCTTC. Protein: CASSLTDLSSYNEQFF.

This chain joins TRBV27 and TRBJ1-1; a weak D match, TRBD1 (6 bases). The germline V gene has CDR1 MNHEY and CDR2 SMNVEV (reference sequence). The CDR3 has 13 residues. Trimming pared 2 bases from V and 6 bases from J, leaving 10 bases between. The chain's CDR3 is CASSLGQGSEAFF. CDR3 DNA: TGTGCCAGCAGTTTAGGGCAGGGGTCTGAAGCTTTCTTT.

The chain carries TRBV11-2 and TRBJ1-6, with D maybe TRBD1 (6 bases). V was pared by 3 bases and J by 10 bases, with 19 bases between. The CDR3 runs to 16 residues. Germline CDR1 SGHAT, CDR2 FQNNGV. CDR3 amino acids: CASSFHQNRVGSPLHF. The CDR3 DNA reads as TGTGCCAGCAGCTTCCACCAAAACAGGGTGGGGTCACCCCTCCACTTT.

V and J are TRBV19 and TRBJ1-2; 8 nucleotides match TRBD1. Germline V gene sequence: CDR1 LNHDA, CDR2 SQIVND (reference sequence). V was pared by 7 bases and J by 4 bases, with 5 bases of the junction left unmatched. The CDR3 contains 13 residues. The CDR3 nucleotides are TGTGCCAGTACCGGACAGGGTGTCTATGGCTACACCTTC. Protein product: CASTGQGVYGYTF.

As DNA, the CDR3 is TGTGCCAGCAGTTACTCCCCCACGGGTACGCAGTATTTT. Protein sequence: CASSYSPTGTQYF. V usage is TRBV6-5 and J usage is TRBJ2-3, with D uncertain. V was trimmed by 0 bases and J by 8 bases, leaving 9 bases between them. CDR3 length equals 13 residues. CDR1 is MNHEY and CDR2 is SVGAGI in the germline V gene.

In DNA, the CDR3 is TGTGCCAGCAGTGCAAAGGAGGGGGGGCCATGCAATGAGCAGTTCTTC. Amino acids: CASSAKEGGPCNEQFF. The genes are TRBV6-1 and TRBJ2-1; D is perhaps TRBD2 (7 bases). The CDR3 spans 16 residues. Germline V lookup: CDR1 MNHNS, CDR2 SASEGT. Trimming pared 4 bases from V and 6 bases from J, leaving 19 bases between.

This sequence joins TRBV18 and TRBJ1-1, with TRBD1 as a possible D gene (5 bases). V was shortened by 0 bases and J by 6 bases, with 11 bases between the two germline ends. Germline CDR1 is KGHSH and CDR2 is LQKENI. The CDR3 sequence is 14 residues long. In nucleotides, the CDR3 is TGTGCCAGCTCACCACCGAAAGGGGCCCCTGAAGCTTTCTTT. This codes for CASSPPKGAPEAFF.

CDR3 DNA sequence: TGCGCCAGCAGCCCTCCTGGGAGCGGGGGGTCTCAAGAGACCCAGTACTTC. Translated, it gives CASSPPGSGGSQETQYF. The chain is built from TRBV5-1 and TRBJ2-5; 9 nucleotides match TRBD2. Germline CDR1 is SGHRS and CDR2 is YFSETQ. The CDR3 is 17 residues long. V trimming: 4 bases; J trimming: 2 bases; junction bases outside the gene matches: 12.

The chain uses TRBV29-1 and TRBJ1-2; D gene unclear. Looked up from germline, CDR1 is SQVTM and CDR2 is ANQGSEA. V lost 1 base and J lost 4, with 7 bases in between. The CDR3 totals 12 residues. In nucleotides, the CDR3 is TGCAGCGTTGAAGCCGTCCTCTATGGCTACACCTTC. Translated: CSVEAVLYGYTF.

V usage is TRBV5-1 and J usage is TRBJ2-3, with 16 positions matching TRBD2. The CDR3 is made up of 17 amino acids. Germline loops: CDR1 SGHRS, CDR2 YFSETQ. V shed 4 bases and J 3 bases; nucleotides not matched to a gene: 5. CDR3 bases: TGCGCCAGCAGCCCGGGACTAGCGGGGGGGCGGACAGATACGCAGTATTTT. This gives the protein CASSPGLAGGRTDTQYF. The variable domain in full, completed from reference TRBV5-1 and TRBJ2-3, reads KAGVTQTPRYLIKTRGQQVTLSCSPISGHRSVSWYQQTPGQGLQFLFEYFSETQRNKGNFPGRFSGRQFSNSRSEMNVSTLELGDSALYLCASSPGLAGGRTDTQYFGPGTRLTVL.

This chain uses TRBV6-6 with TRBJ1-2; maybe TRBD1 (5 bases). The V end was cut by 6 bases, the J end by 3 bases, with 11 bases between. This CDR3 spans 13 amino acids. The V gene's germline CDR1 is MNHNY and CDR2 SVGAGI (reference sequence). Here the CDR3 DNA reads TGTGCCAGCAGCCCTGACAGAGACTATGGCTACACCTTC. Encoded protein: CASSPDRDYGYTF.

CDR3 bases: TGTGCCAGCAGCTTGGGGCGAAAAGCTAACTATGGCTACACCTTC. Translation: CASSLGRKANYGYTF. This chain connects TRBV5-5 to TRBJ1-2, with D unclear. The CDR3 consists of 15 residues. Germline-derived CDR1 and CDR2 are SGHKS and YYEKEE (reference sequence). The V gene lost 0 bases and the J gene lost 0 bases, with 9 bases spanning the gap.

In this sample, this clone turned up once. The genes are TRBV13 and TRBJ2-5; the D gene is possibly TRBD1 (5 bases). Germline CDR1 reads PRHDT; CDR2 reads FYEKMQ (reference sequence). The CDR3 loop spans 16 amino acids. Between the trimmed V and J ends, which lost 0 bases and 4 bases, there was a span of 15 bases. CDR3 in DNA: TGTGCCAGCAGCTTAGGAGGGGCAGGGCATTCAGAGACCCAGTACTTC. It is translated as CASSLGGAGHSETQYF.

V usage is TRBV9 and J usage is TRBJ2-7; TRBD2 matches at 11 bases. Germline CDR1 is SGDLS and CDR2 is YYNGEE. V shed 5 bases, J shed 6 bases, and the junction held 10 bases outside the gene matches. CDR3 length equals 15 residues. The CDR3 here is CASSEASGGNCEQYF. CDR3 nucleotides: TGTGCCAGCAGTGAAGCTAGCGGGGGGAATTGCGAGCAGTACTTC.

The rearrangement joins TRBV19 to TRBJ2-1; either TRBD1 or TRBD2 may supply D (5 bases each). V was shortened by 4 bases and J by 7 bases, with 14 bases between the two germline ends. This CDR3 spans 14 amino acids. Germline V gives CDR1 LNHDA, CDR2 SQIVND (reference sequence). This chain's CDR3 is CASSTPGRQNEQFF. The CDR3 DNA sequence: TGTGCCAGTAGTACCCCGGGACGGCAGAATGAGCAGTTCTTC.